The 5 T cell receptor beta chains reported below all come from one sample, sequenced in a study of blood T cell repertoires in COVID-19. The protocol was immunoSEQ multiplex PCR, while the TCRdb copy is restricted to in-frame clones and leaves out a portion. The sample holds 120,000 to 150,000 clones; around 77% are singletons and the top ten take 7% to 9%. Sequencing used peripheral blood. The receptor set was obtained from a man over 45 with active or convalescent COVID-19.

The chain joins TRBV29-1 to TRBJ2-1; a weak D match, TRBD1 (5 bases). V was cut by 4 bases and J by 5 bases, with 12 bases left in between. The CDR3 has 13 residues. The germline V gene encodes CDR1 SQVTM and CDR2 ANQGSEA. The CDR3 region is CSVADRPHNEQFF. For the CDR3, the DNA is TGCAGCGTTGCTGACAGACCCCACAATGAGCAGTTCTTC.

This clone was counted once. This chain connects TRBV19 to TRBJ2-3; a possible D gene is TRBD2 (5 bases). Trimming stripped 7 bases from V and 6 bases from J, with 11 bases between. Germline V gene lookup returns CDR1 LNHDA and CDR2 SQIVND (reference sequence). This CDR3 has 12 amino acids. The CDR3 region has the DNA TGTGCCAGTACGGGAAATGGGGATACGCAGTATTTT. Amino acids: CASTGNGDTQYF.

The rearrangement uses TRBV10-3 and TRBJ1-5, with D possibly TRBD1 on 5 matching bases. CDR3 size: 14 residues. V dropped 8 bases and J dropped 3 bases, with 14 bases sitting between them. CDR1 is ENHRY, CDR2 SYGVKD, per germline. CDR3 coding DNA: TGTGCCATCGGTCAGGGCCTAAACAATCAGCCCCAGCATTTT. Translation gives CAIGQGLNNQPQHF.

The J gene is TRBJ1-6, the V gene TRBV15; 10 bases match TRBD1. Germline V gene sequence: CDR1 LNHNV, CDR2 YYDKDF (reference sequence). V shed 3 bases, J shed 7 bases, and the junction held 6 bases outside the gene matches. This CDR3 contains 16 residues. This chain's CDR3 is CATSSGWTGGNSPLHF. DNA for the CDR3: TGTGCCACCAGCAGTGGGTGGACAGGGGGAAATTCACCCCTCCACTTT. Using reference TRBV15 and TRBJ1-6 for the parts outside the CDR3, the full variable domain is DAMVIQNPRYQVTQFGKPVTLSCSQTLNHNVMYWYQQKSSQAPKLLFHYYDKDFNNEADTPDNFQSRRPNTSFCFLDIRSPGLGDTAMYLCATSSGWTGGNSPLHFGNGTRLTVT.

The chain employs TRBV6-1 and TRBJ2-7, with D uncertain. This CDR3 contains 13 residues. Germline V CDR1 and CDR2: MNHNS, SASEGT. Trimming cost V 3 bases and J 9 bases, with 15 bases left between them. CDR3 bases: TGTGCCAGCAGTGAGGAACGGCTACGAGGGCAGTACTTC. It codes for CASSEERLRGQYF.